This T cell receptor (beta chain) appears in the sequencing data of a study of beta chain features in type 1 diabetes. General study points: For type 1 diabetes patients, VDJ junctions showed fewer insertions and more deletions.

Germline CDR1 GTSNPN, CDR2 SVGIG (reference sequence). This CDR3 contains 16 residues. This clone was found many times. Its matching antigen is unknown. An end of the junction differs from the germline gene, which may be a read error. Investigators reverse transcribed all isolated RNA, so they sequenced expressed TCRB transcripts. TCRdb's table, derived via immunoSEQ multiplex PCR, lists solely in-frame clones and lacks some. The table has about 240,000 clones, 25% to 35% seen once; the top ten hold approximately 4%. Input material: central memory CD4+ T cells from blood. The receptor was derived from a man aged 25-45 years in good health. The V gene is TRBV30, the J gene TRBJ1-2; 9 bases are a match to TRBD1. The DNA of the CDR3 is TGTGCCGGGAGGCCGCGACAGGGGGGCGCGGACTATGGCTACACCTTC. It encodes CAGRPRQGGADYGYTF.